This T cell receptor (beta chain) comes out of a study of CD8+ T cells in alopecia areata. Regarding treatment: oral pan-JAK inhibitor, 5-10 mg twice daily. Starting from PBMCs, sorting isolated CD4+ and CD8+ T cells. cDNA prepared by RNA extraction and subsequent reverse transcription served as the template for sequencing. Clones were read by immunoSEQ multiplex PCR, and TCRdb kept only the in-frame ones, dropping some. Here the sample spans over 150,000 clones, 60% to 75% being singletons. V was shortened by 0 bases and J by 3 bases, with 12 bases between the two germline ends. In germline, CDR1 is SGDLS, CDR2 YYNGEE. The CDR3 is 15 residues long.

This chain joins TRBV9 and TRBJ1-1, with no clear D. The source is a human donor with alopecia areata. Specimen: CD4+ T cells sorted from blood, collected at week 24, from a patient treated with tofacitinib. CDR3 protein: CASSVEGPVDTEAFF. CDR3 nucleotide sequence: TGTGCCAGCAGCGTAGAAGGCCCGGTGGACACTGAAGCTTTCTTT.